This TCR beta chain is drawn from a study of T cells after yellow fever vaccination. About the research overall: Preparation used SMART-Seq v4 Ultra Low Input for the low-cell-number fractions.

The study, taken as a whole, reports: A minor fraction of clonotypes spanned both CD4 and CD8 compartments.

CDR3 length equals 13 residues. The V segment lost 1 base and the J segment 10 bases; nucleotides outside the gene matches: 4. From germline, CDR1 is SGHRS and CDR2 YFSETQ. A 5'RACE template-switching step, the method used to make TCR cDNA, added a universal primer site and UMIs. One entry per CDR3 protein, called by TCRdb with MiXCR from the 5' RACE reads. Among 550,000 or so distinct CDR3 sequences listed, around 21% were seen once. This clonotype has a single count. The antigen remains unidentified. The J gene is TRBJ2-4, the V gene TRBV5-1; 8 bases agree with TRBD1. Source: PBMCs, taken 15 days after the yellow fever booster vaccination. The sequence derives from a man aged 25-40 years who received the YFV17D yellow fever vaccine. CDR3 sequence: CASSLTGQEIQYF. CDR3 coding DNA: TGCGCCAGCAGCTTGACGGGACAGGAAATTCAGTACTTC. The full variable domain, in which reference TRBV5-1 and TRBJ2-4 provide the parts outside the CDR3, is KAGVTQTPRYLIKTRGQQVTLSCSPISGHRSVSWYQQTPGQGLQFLFEYFSETQRNKGNFPGRFSGRQFSNSRSEMNVSTLELGDSALYLCASSLTGQEIQYFGAGTRLSVL.